This T cell receptor beta chain was sequenced in a study of blood T cell repertoires in COVID-19. Background on the study: Material from acute and convalescent COVID-19 was sourced from the United States, Italy and Spain. Sources were T cells, B-cell-depleted T cells, or PBMCs; the material itself was cDNA or gDNA.

Under the authors' procedure: Estimation of nucleated cell counts relied on the amplification of reference gene primers. Libraries were prepared by immunoSEQ multiplex PCR; TCRdb keeps only in-frame clonotypes and omits some of them. That table is the source of V, J and clone size, and D and trimming were worked out from the DNA. Here the sample spans under 350,000 clones, approximately 85% being singletons. V shed 6 bases and J shed 3 bases, with 14 bases lying between them. The CDR3 has 15 amino acids. Germline CDR1 MNHEY, CDR2 SVGAGI. The sequence was collected from a woman between 65 and 79 years old with acute or convalescent COVID-19. The sequencing input was peripheral blood. J is TRBJ2-2 and V is TRBV6-5; D perhaps matches TRBD1 (6 bases). CDR3 DNA sequence: TGTGCCAGCAGCCCGGGACACCCGGACACCGGGGAGCTGTTTTTT. It yields the protein CASSPGHPDTGELFF.